Each of the 26 T cell receptor beta chains below was sequenced from the same sample in a study of T cell changes during pregnancy in multiple sclerosis. Here immunoSEQ multiplex PCR was the method, and the copy in TCRdb shows in-frame clones only, minus some. Of 20,000 to 25,000 clones listed, around 93% are singletons. Sequencing was performed on CD8+ T cells from peripheral blood mononuclear cells, taken in the third trimester of pregnancy. These receptors were obtained from a female donor with multiple sclerosis, enrolled in a pregnancy study.

This chain's CDR3 is CASREDSPGPGEQFF. Here the CDR3 DNA reads TGTGCCAGCCGGGAGGACAGTCCGGGCCCGGGTGAGCAGTTCTTC. V is TRBV6-6 and J is TRBJ2-1; possibly TRBD2 for D (7 bases). Trimming cost V 8 bases and J 9 bases, with 23 bases left between them. In germline, CDR1 is MNHNY, CDR2 SVGAGI (reference sequence). The length of the CDR3 is 15 residues.

The chain combines TRBV6-1 with TRBJ2-1; 7 nucleotides agree with TRBD1. CDR1 is MNHNS and CDR2 is SASEGT in the germline V gene. The CDR3 consists of 16 residues. V lost 4 bases, J lost 0 bases, and 6 bases stayed unmatched. In DNA, the CDR3 is TGTGCCAGCAGTGGACAGGGATCTCCCTCCTACAATGAGCAGTTCTTC. It encodes CASSGQGSPSYNEQFF.

The V gene is TRBV27, the J gene TRBJ2-1; 7 nucleotides align to TRBD2. After removal of 8 bases from V and 0 bases from J, the junction contained 7 bases not matched to a gene. This CDR3 region has 15 residues. Germline loops: CDR1 MNHEY, CDR2 SMNVEV (reference sequence). The CDR3 coding sequence is TGTGCCAGCGGGATTAGCGGGCCCTCCTACAATGAGCAGTTCTTC. Translating gives CASGISGPSYNEQFF.

As DNA, the CDR3 is TGTGCCAGCAGTGAGGGTAGTGGTAAGGGGGCAACGTCCGGGGAGCTGTTTTTT. Translated: CASSEGSGKGATSGELFF. V usage is TRBV6-1 and J usage is TRBJ2-2; 7 bases are a match to TRBD1. Germline CDR1 reads MNHNS; CDR2 reads SASEGT. The CDR3 is 18 residues long. V gave up 3 bases and J gave up 6 bases; unmatched junction bases: 16.

The chain couples TRBV9 to TRBJ2-3; unclear D gene. In germline, CDR1 is SGDLS, CDR2 YYNGEE. CDR3 length: 15 amino acids. V lost 4 bases, J lost 2 bases, and 14 bases lay in between. CDR3 in amino acids: CASSLRSLLTDTQYF. DNA for the CDR3: TGTGCCAGCAGCCTGCGGAGCCTACTCACAGATACGCAGTATTTT. Looking up the rest from reference TRBV9 and TRBJ2-3 gives the full variable domain: DSGVTQTPKHLITATGQRVTLRCSPRSGDLSVYWYQQSLDQGLQFLIQYYNGEERAKGNILERFSAQQFPDLHSELNLSSLELGDSALYFCASSLRSLLTDTQYFGPGTRLTVL.

The genes are TRBV28 and TRBJ1-5; possibly TRBD1 for D (5 bases). The CDR3 spans 15 residues. Trimming pared 7 bases from V and 3 bases from J, leaving 16 bases between. Germline V CDR1 and CDR2: MDHEN, SYDVKM. CDR3 loop: CASIGRGRPNQPQHF. In DNA, the CDR3 is TGTGCCAGCATCGGGAGGGGCAGACCCAATCAGCCCCAGCATTTT.

This chain links TRBV5-5 with TRBJ2-5; TRBD2 matches 10 bases. Germline V gene sequence: CDR1 SGHKS, CDR2 YYEKEE (reference sequence). This CDR3 contains 14 residues. V shed 2 bases and J 5 bases; nucleotides not matched to a gene: 3. The CDR3, as DNA: TGTGCCAGCAGCTTACGAGCGGGGGGGGAGACCCAGTACTTC. This translates into CASSLRAGGETQYF. The full variable domain, completed using reference TRBV5-5 and TRBJ2-5, is DAGVTQSPTHLIKTRGQQVTLRCSPISGHKSVSWYQQVLGQGPQFIFQYYEKEERGRGNFPDRFSARQFPNYSSELNVNALLLGDSALYLCASSLRAGGETQYFGPGTRLLVL.

This chain joins TRBV7-9 and TRBJ1-1; D call uncertain. This CDR3 spans 15 amino acids. V shed 5 bases and J shed 1 base, with 14 bases lying between them. Germline V gene sequence: CDR1 SEHNR, CDR2 FQNEAQ (reference sequence). This CDR3 reads CASSPRAGENTEAFF. For the CDR3, the DNA is TGTGCCAGCAGCCCGAGGGCCGGGGAGAACACTGAAGCTTTCTTT. The variable domain in full, completed from reference TRBV7-9 and TRBJ1-1, reads DTGVSQNPRHKITKRGQNVTFRCDPISEHNRLYWYRQTLGQGPEFLTYFQNEAQLEKSRLLSDRFSAERPKGSFSTLEIQRTEQGDSAMYLCASSPRAGENTEAFFGQGTRLTVV.

The chain joins TRBV5-1 to TRBJ2-7; D is possibly TRBD2 (6 bases). The CDR3 covers 13 residues. Germline V lookup: CDR1 SGHRS, CDR2 YFSETQ. Trimming took 0 bases from V and 6 from J, leaving 10 bases between them. DNA of the CDR3: TGCGCCAGCAGCTTGGGCGGGGCGCTCGAGCAGTACTTC. Translating it yields CASSLGGALEQYF.

In nucleotides, the CDR3 is TGTGCCAGCAGTGAATTACGGACTCCTTACAATGAGCAGTTCTTC. Amino acid sequence: CASSELRTPYNEQFF. J is TRBJ2-1 and V is TRBV25-1, with a tentative D call TRBD2 (5 bases). The CDR3 sequence is 15 residues long. V lost 1 base and J lost 4, with 11 bases in between. Germline lookup yields CDR1 MGHDK and CDR2 SYGVNS.

J is TRBJ1-2 and V is TRBV7-6; 9 positions agree with TRBD1. CDR3 length: 14 amino acids. V was clipped by 5 bases and J by 3 bases; unmatched bases: 4. CDR1 is SGHVS and CDR2 is FNYEAQ in the germline V gene. CDR3 amino acids: CASSPRQGDYGYTF. DNA for the CDR3: TGTGCCAGCAGCCCTCGACAGGGGGACTATGGCTACACCTTC.

This clone has only one observation. The chain uses TRBV4-1 and TRBJ2-7, with TRBD2 identical over 10 bases. There are 15 residues in the CDR3. Germline CDR1 is MGHRA and CDR2 is YSYEKL. V shed 3 bases and J 4 bases; nucleotides not matched to a gene: 6. The chain's CDR3 is CASSHQSGRGYEQYF. The CDR3 bases are TGCGCCAGCAGCCACCAAAGCGGGAGGGGTTACGAGCAGTACTTC.

The chain links TRBV6-6 to TRBJ2-1, with no clear D. The CDR3 sequence is 14 residues long. Between the trimmed V and J ends, which lost 6 bases and 5 bases, there was a span of 14 bases. CDR1 and CDR2 (germline): MNHNY, SVGAGI (reference sequence). The CDR3 coding sequence is TGTGCCAGCAGCACGATGGGCACCCACAATGAGCAGTTCTTC. Amino acids: CASSTMGTHNEQFF.

This clone was seen more than once but under ten times. V and J are TRBV6-4 and TRBJ2-3; possibly TRBD2 for D (5 bases). V lost 0 bases, J lost 6 bases, and 10 bases lay in between. Looked up from germline, CDR1 is MRHNA and CDR2 is SNTAGT. This CDR3 comprises 14 residues. CDR3 DNA sequence: TGTGCCAGCAGTGACTCAGAGGGAGCTGATACGCAGTATTTT. This codes for CASSDSEGADTQYF.

CDR3 nucleotides: TGTGCCAGCAGTAATCCGACAGGGTCATGGACAGATACGCAGTATTTT. It codes for CASSNPTGSWTDTQYF. The rearrangement uses TRBV27 and TRBJ2-3, with 7 bases fitting TRBD1. In germline, CDR1 is MNHEY, CDR2 SMNVEV (reference sequence). V trimming: 5 bases; J trimming: 3 bases; junction bases outside the gene matches: 11. This CDR3 has 16 amino acids.

The chain couples TRBV4-2 to TRBJ2-6, with TRBD1 as a possible D gene (7 bases). Trimming left V 3 bases short and J 0 bases short, with 12 bases between. Per germline, CDR1 LGHNA and CDR2 YNFKEQ. This CDR3 contains 17 residues. The chain's CDR3 is CASSHGGDSSGANVLTF. The CDR3 DNA reads TGTGCCAGCAGCCACGGCGGGGACAGCTCTGGGGCCAACGTCCTGACTTTC.

This chain uses TRBV2 with TRBJ2-3; D remains ambiguous. V lost 7 bases and J lost 4, with 12 bases in between. Germline V gene sequence: CDR1 SNHLY, CDR2 FYNNEI. The CDR3 contains 13 residues. The CDR3 is CASKRFIPDTQYF. In DNA, the CDR3 is TGTGCCAGCAAGAGGTTCATCCCAGATACGCAGTATTTT.

V is TRBV4-3 and J is TRBJ2-1; TRBD1 might be the D (6 bases). CDR1 is LGHNA and CDR2 is YSLEER in the germline V gene. This CDR3 is built from 16 residues. Trimming shortened V by 6 bases and J by 4 bases, and 19 bases separated the two germline ends. CDR3 amino acids: CASSLSPGQPYNEQFF. Here the CDR3 DNA reads TGCGCCAGCAGTCTGTCTCCGGGACAACCATACAATGAGCAGTTCTTC.

The rearrangement uses TRBV4-2 and TRBJ1-4; 8 bases match TRBD1. The CDR3 totals 17 residues. The germline V gene encodes CDR1 LGHNA and CDR2 YNFKEQ. Trimming removed 1 base from V and 5 bases from J; junction bases left unmatched: 9. The CDR3 coding sequence is TGTGCCAGCAGCCAAGCCGGACAGGGTACGGGCAATGAAAAACTGTTTTTT. Translation gives CASSQAGQGTGNEKLFF.

By sample share, this clone is medium-sized. The V gene is TRBV7-9, the J gene TRBJ2-7, with D maybe TRBD1 (5 bases). The CDR3 has 15 residues. Germline V gives CDR1 SEHNR, CDR2 FQNEAQ (reference sequence). The germline V and J ends were trimmed by 3 bases and 5 bases, with 17 bases remaining between them. CDR3 loop: CASSFGAGFSNEQYF. Written as DNA, the CDR3 is TGTGCCAGCAGCTTTGGGGCAGGGTTCTCTAACGAGCAGTACTTC.

This clone was observed a single time. The chain couples TRBV12-5 to TRBJ1-1; 7 nucleotides agree with TRBD1. Trimming took 5 bases from V and 4 from J; bases not matched to a gene: 10. The germline CDR1 and CDR2 sequences are LGHNT and FRNRAP. This CDR3 region has 15 residues. This chain's CDR3 is CASGPGQRGFTEAFF. The CDR3 DNA reads TGTGCTAGTGGTCCGGGACAGAGGGGATTCACTGAAGCTTTCTTT.

This chain connects TRBV2 to TRBJ2-2, with 9 bases aligning to TRBD1. The V and J ends lost 3 bases and 8 bases, in that order; junction bases with no gene match: 7. This CDR3 has 15 residues. The germline CDR1 and CDR2 sequences are SNHLY and FYNNEI. This CDR3 is CASSDRTGVRGELFF. The CDR3 DNA follows: TGTGCCAGCAGTGACCGGACAGGGGTGCGTGGGGAGCTGTTTTTT. The full variable domain, rest sourced from reference TRBV2 and TRBJ2-2, is EPEVTQTPSHQVTQMGQEVILRCVPISNHLYFYWYRQILGQKVEFLVSFYNNEISEKSEIFDDQFSVERPDGSNFTLKIRSTKLEDSAMYFCASSDRTGVRGELFFGEGSRLTVL.

On this clone itself: Other DNA sequences of this sample code for an identical CDR3. The chain joins TRBV19 to TRBJ1-1, with D unclear. V lost 3 bases and J 1 base, leaving 6 bases between the germline ends. CDR3 size: 13 residues. Germline CDR1 reads LNHDA; CDR2 reads SQIVND (reference sequence). The CDR3 sequence is CASSIGRNTEAFF. The DNA for the CDR3 is TGTGCCAGTAGTATTGGGAGGAACACTGAAGCTTTCTTT.

The CDR3 DNA reads TGTGCCAGCAGCTTAGCCCCGGGACTAAAATACGAGCAGTACTTC. Protein product: CASSLAPGLKYEQYF. The V call is TRBV7-9, the J call TRBJ2-7; TRBD2 agrees at 7 bases. There are 15 residues in the CDR3. CDR1 and CDR2 from the germline V gene are SEHNR and FQNEAQ (reference sequence). Losses at the gene ends were 0 bases for V and 4 bases for J; bases not matched to a gene: 6.

The chain uses TRBV7-3 and TRBJ1-3, with 9 bases fitting TRBD1. The CDR3 is 15 residues long. Germline V gene data show CDR1 as SGHTA and CDR2 as FQGTGA. The trim removed 5 bases at V and 4 bases at J, leaving 6 bases unmatched. The DNA for the CDR3 is TGTGCCAGCAGCCAAGGGGGACAGGGAGGAAACACCATATATTTT. It is translated as CASSQGGQGGNTIYF.

The chain recombines TRBV1 with TRBJ1-5; TRBD1, the table's D call, was not compared with the DNA. TRBV1 is flagged as a pseudogene. CDR3 size: 17 residues. The CDR3 protein is CTSSQDRTGGLDQPQHF. The CDR3 DNA reads as TGCACCAGCAGCCAAGATCGCACAGGGGGCTTGGATCAGCCCCAGCATTTT.